Detailed here is one T cell receptor beta chain. Primers: 60 Vbeta forward and 13 Jbeta reverse. The protocol was immunoSEQ multiplex PCR, while the TCRdb copy is restricted to in-frame clones and leaves out a portion. This sample has about 150,000 clones, with roughly 85% found just once. These data belong to a study of cytomegalovirus exposure and HLA in healthy donors. Study at large: Earlier results showed approximately 120 million unique TCR beta sequences derived from around 170 million T cells.

This clonotype originated in a woman in her 30s in good health and CMV-seronegative. The sequencing sample was made of PBMCs.

The chain's CDR3 is CASSDGRGYNEQFF. CDR3 bases: TGCGCCAGCAGTGACGGGCGGGGGTACAATGAGCAGTTCTTC. The V call is TRBV10-2, the J call TRBJ2-1; 7 positions agree with TRBD2. Losses at the gene ends were 3 bases for V and 4 bases for J; bases not matched to a gene: 3. The CDR3 covers 14 residues. The germline V gene encodes CDR1 WSHSY and CDR2 SAAADI.